A single sample is the source of the 27 T cell receptor beta chains below, sequenced in a study of T cell repertoires in cytomegalovirus infection. MiXCR, applied by TCRdb to the reads, yields one record per CDR3 protein. The sample holds some 680,000 distinct CDR3 sequences, 35% to 45% seen once. Material for sequencing was PBMCs. The receptors derive from a human donor in good health (CMV status not recorded). Some clones in this sample may be carry-over from other donors' samples.

This clonotype showed up just a few times. This rearrangement joins TRBV29-1 to TRBJ1-2; D is perhaps TRBD1 (6 bases). This CDR3 comprises 14 residues. Germline lookup yields CDR1 SQVTM and CDR2 ANQGSEA. V dropped 0 bases and J dropped 6 bases, with 14 bases sitting between them. Here the CDR3 DNA reads TGCAGCGTTGAAGATCCGGGGGCGGGGGATGGCTACACCTTC. Its translation is CSVEDPGAGDGYTF. Variable domain in full (rest from reference TRBV29-1 and TRBJ1-2): SAVISQKPSRDICQRGTSLTIQCQVDSQVTMMFWYRQQPGQSLTLIATANQGSEATYESGFVIDKFPISRPNLTFSTLTVSNMSPEDSSIYLCSVEDPGAGDGYTFGSGTRLTVV.

The gene calls are TRBV7-8 and TRBJ2-1, with 9 bases matching TRBD1. The junction had 11 bases not matched to a gene; V was cut back by 5 bases and J by 9 bases. Germline CDR1 and CDR2: SGHVS and FQNEAQ. The CDR3 is made up of 15 amino acids. The CDR3: CASSPAGTGLTEQFF. The DNA of the CDR3 is TGTGCCAGCAGCCCAGCCGGGACAGGGTTGACTGAGCAGTTCTTC.

V gene TRBV20-1 combines with J gene TRBJ2-6; D is undetermined. Per germline, CDR1 DFQATT and CDR2 SNEGSKA (reference sequence). The CDR3 contains 13 residues. The ends were cut back, 5 bases at V and 2 bases at J, with 7 bases in the middle. The CDR3 nucleotides read TGCAGTGCTCCCCCCCCTGGGGCCAACGTCCTGACTTTC. Encoded protein: CSAPPPGANVLTF.

The sample holds many counts of this clonotype. The chain is built from TRBV10-3 and TRBJ2-5, with 7 bases identical to TRBD2. This CDR3 has 17 amino acids. V dropped 2 bases and J dropped 0; count of bases not matched to a gene: 9. Germline lookup yields CDR1 ENHRY and CDR2 SYGVKD. CDR3 loop: CAISETPSGVDQETQYF. CDR3 in DNA: TGTGCCATCAGTGAGACCCCGAGCGGGGTGGACCAAGAGACCCAGTACTTC.

This rearrangement joins TRBV6-5 to TRBJ1-1; the D gene is possibly TRBD1 (5 bases). The CDR3 is made up of 15 amino acids. The germline V gene has CDR1 MNHEY and CDR2 SVGAGI. The V end was cut by 6 bases, the J end by 4 bases, with 18 bases between. CDR3 nucleotide sequence: TGTGCCAGCAGAAGACACGGACACGGGGCCACTGAAGCTTTCTTT. Encoded protein: CASRRHGHGATEAFF.

This clonotype was seen a few times. The genes are TRBV12-3 or TRBV12-4 and TRBJ1-1; a possible D gene is TRBD1 (6 bases). This CDR3 region has 15 residues. Trimming stripped 6 bases from V and 0 bases from J, with 14 bases between. CDR3 bases: TGTGCCAGCAGCCGTACAGGGCTAATGAACACTGAAGCTTTCTTT. The encoded protein is CASSRTGLMNTEAFF.

This clonotype was recorded a few times. This sequence joins TRBV7-2 and TRBJ1-5, with 11 bases identical to TRBD1. Germline assignment: CDR1 SGHTA and CDR2 FQGNSA. This CDR3 is 17 amino acids long. J was trimmed by 2 bases and V by 3 bases; bases with no gene match: 6. In DNA, the CDR3 is TGTGCCAGCAGCTTGGCCGGGACAGGGGGGGGCAATCAGCCCCAGCATTTT. This translates into CASSLAGTGGGNQPQHF.

The chain joins TRBV28 to TRBJ2-5; 8 nucleotides align to TRBD1. V gave up 9 bases and J gave up 3 bases; unmatched junction bases: 15. The germline gives CDR1 MDHEN, CDR2 SYDVKM. The CDR3 sequence is 16 residues long. Here the CDR3 DNA reads TGTGCCAGTTTCGACAGGGGTGGAGTCTGGGAAGAGACCCAGTACTTC. This encodes CASFDRGGVWEETQYF.

V is TRBV19 and J is TRBJ1-4; 8 bases match TRBD1. Germline V lookup: CDR1 LNHDA, CDR2 SQIVND (reference sequence). With V trimmed by 5 bases and J by 6 bases, 11 bases remained unmatched. CDR3 length: 16 amino acids. CDR3 sequence (DNA): TGTGCCAGTAGTCCTGGCTCCGGGACAGGATATGAAAAACTGTTTTTT. Translating it yields CASSPGSGTGYEKLFF. The full variable domain, completed using reference TRBV19 and TRBJ1-4, is DGGITQSPKYLFRKEGQNVTLSCEQNLNHDAMYWYRQDPGQGLRLIYYSQIVNDFQKGDIAEGYSVSREKKESFPLTVTSAQKNPTAFYLCASSPGSGTGYEKLFFGSGTQLSVL.

V usage is TRBV12-3 or TRBV12-4 and J usage is TRBJ1-1, with 8 bases matching TRBD1. V dropped 5 bases and J dropped 4; count of bases not matched to a gene: 9. The CDR3 length is 15 residues. The CDR3 loop reads CASSLRTGQGTEAFF. The CDR3 nucleotides are TGTGCCAGCAGTCTCCGGACAGGGCAGGGCACTGAAGCTTTCTTT.

The chain carries TRBV10-3 and TRBJ2-1; 8 nucleotides align to TRBD1. V lost 8 bases and J lost 5; bases outside the gene matches: 5. The germline gives CDR1 ENHRY, CDR2 SYGVKD. The CDR3 spans 13 residues. The CDR3 reads CAILTGEDNEQFF. The CDR3 DNA reads as TGTGCCATCCTGACAGGGGAGGACAATGAGCAGTTCTTC.

The V gene is TRBV19, the J gene TRBJ1-2; D possibly corresponds to TRBD1 (6 bases). The V and J ends lost 3 bases and 6 bases respectively, with 17 bases between them. Germline V gene sequence: CDR1 LNHDA, CDR2 SQIVND (reference sequence). CDR3 size: 15 residues. DNA for the CDR3: TGTGCCAGTAGTATCATTGACAGGTCGGTGGATGGCTACACCTTC. Amino acid sequence: CASSIIDRSVDGYTF. Full variable domain (rest looked up from reference TRBV19 and TRBJ1-2): DGGITQSPKYLFRKEGQNVTLSCEQNLNHDAMYWYRQDPGQGLRLIYYSQIVNDFQKGDIAEGYSVSREKKESFPLTVTSAQKNPTAFYLCASSIIDRSVDGYTFGSGTRLTVV.

The chain carries TRBV19 and TRBJ1-1; 7 bases align to TRBD1. The CDR3 covers 14 residues. The ends lost 8 bases at V and 7 bases at J; junction bases unmatched: 13. In germline, CDR1 is LNHDA, CDR2 SQIVND (reference sequence). The CDR3 region has the DNA TGTGCCAGTGAGGCGGGAACAGGGGAAAATGAAGCTTTCTTT. It translates to CASEAGTGENEAFF.

This clonotype was seen at least ten times. The CDR3 nucleotides read TGTGCCAGCAGTTACTCGCCAGGCGGCTACACCTTC. It yields the protein CASSYSPGGYTF. V and J are TRBV6-6 and TRBJ1-2; D is undetermined. V shed 0 bases and J shed 8 bases, with 7 bases lying between them. Germline values: CDR1 MNHNY, CDR2 SVGAGI (reference sequence). The CDR3 has 12 residues.

The rearrangement joins TRBV6-1 to TRBJ2-1; the match to TRBD1 covers 9 bases. CDR3 size: 17 residues. Germline V lookup: CDR1 MNHNS, CDR2 SASEGT. V lost 5 bases, J lost 0 bases, and 8 bases stayed unmatched. CDR3 bases: TGTGCCAGCAGTACAATAACAGGGGGCGGCTCCTACAATGAGCAGTTCTTC. This translates into CASSTITGGGSYNEQFF.

This clonotype showed up just a few times. The genes are TRBV28 and TRBJ1-1; the D is unclear. This CDR3 contains 13 residues. Trimming removed 2 bases from V and 3 bases from J, with 7 bases in between. Germline V gives CDR1 MDHEN, CDR2 SYDVKM. The CDR3 here is CASSLPSHTEAFF. The CDR3 DNA sequence: TGTGCCAGCAGTTTACCCTCCCACACTGAAGCTTTCTTT.

This clonotype showed up just a few times. The rearrangement joins TRBV7-2 to TRBJ2-1, with 7 bases fitting TRBD2. From germline, CDR1 is SGHTA and CDR2 FQGNSA. V trimming: 5 bases; J trimming: 5 bases; junction bases outside the gene matches: 9. The CDR3 extends over 15 amino acids. This chain's CDR3 is CASSVSGTTNNEQFF. The CDR3 region has the DNA TGTGCCAGCAGCGTATCCGGGACTACCAACAATGAGCAGTTCTTC.

This chain joins TRBV12-3 or TRBV12-4 and TRBJ1-5; unclear D gene. Trimming stripped 7 bases from V and 10 bases from J, with 20 bases between. CDR3 length equals 14 residues. In nucleotides, the CDR3 is TGTGCCAGCACCCTGGGAGGGTTGGGAAGCCCCCAGCATTTT. Its protein is CASTLGGLGSPQHF.

This clonotype was seen ten or more times. The chain has TRBV7-2 and TRBJ1-2; possibly TRBD1 for D (6 bases). Trimming took off 5 bases at V and 5 bases at J, with 15 bases between the two ends. Germline loops: CDR1 SGHTA, CDR2 FQGNSA. This CDR3 is 14 amino acids long. The CDR3 is CASSVQGMGYGYTF. The CDR3 DNA sequence: TGTGCCAGCAGCGTTCAGGGGATGGGATATGGCTACACCTTC.

The chain couples TRBV29-1 to TRBJ2-6; tentatively, D is TRBD1 (6 bases). Deletions cut 1 base from V and 4 bases from J, with 14 bases between. Germline lookup yields CDR1 SQVTM and CDR2 ANQGSEA. The CDR3 is 16 residues long. The CDR3 sequence: CSVEVSGDRGANVLTF. The CDR3 nucleotides are TGCAGCGTTGAAGTTTCAGGGGATAGGGGGGCCAACGTCCTGACTTTC.

V and J are TRBV7-2 and TRBJ2-4, with 8 bases identical to TRBD1. After removal of 0 bases from V and 2 bases from J, the junction contained 9 bases not matched to a gene. Germline assignment: CDR1 SGHTA and CDR2 FQGNSA. This CDR3 has 18 amino acids. CDR3 coding DNA: TGTGCCAGCAGCTTAGCTCCTCAGGGGGCCCTTTCCAAAAACATTCAGTACTTC. Its protein product is CASSLAPQGALSKNIQYF.

The V gene is TRBV19, the J gene TRBJ2-3, with D perhaps matching TRBD2 (5 bases). The length of the CDR3 is 13 residues. V was cut by 3 bases and J by 4 bases, with 8 bases left in between. Germline-derived CDR1 and CDR2 are LNHDA and SQIVND (reference sequence). The CDR3 reads CASSIWTSDTQYF. CDR3 bases: TGTGCCAGTAGTATCTGGACTTCAGATACGCAGTATTTT. Based on the CDR3 plus reference TRBV19 and TRBJ2-3, the full variable domain is DGGITQSPKYLFRKEGQNVTLSCEQNLNHDAMYWYRQDPGQGLRLIYYSQIVNDFQKGDIAEGYSVSREKKESFPLTVTSAQKNPTAFYLCASSIWTSDTQYFGPGTRLTVL.

The chain employs TRBV7-2 and TRBJ2-2; D remains ambiguous. The V gene's germline CDR1 is SGHTA and CDR2 FQGNSA. The V gene lost 1 base and the J gene lost 3 bases, with 9 bases spanning the gap. The CDR3 loop spans 15 amino acids. The CDR3 DNA reads TGTGCCAGCAGCTTAGTCCTTTTGTACACCGGGGAGCTGTTTTTT. It translates to CASSLVLLYTGELFF.

In its sample, this clonotype was seen many times. This chain links TRBV4-2 with TRBJ2-2; TRBD1 might be the D (6 bases). The CDR3 spans 15 residues. Germline CDR1 and CDR2: LGHNA and YNFKEQ. Trimming pared 5 bases from V and 5 bases from J, leaving 15 bases between. The CDR3 reads CASSATGMGTGELFF. DNA of the CDR3: TGTGCCAGCAGCGCAACAGGGATGGGGACCGGGGAGCTGTTTTTT.

This clonotype was recorded at least ten times. The gene calls are TRBV28 and TRBJ2-1, with D possibly TRBD2 on 5 matching bases. Trimming removed 5 bases from V and 4 bases from J, with 9 bases in between. This CDR3 spans 13 amino acids. Germline loops: CDR1 MDHEN, CDR2 SYDVKM. CDR3 bases: TGTGCCAGCAGTGAGCCGGGGTACAATGAGCAGTTCTTC. Translation: CASSEPGYNEQFF.

The rearrangement links TRBV20-1 to TRBJ1-6, with a tentative D call TRBD1 (6 bases). CDR1 is DFQATT and CDR2 is SNEGSKA in the germline V gene (reference sequence). V was trimmed by 6 bases and J by 4 bases, leaving 19 bases between them. The CDR3 loop spans 16 amino acids. As DNA, the CDR3 is TGCAGTGCCAAATGGGGGGGGCCCAGTTATAATTCACCCCTCCACTTT. Translation: CSAKWGGPSYNSPLHF.

The gene calls are TRBV28 and TRBJ2-1; TRBD2 matches at 9 bases. The germline V gene encodes CDR1 MDHEN and CDR2 SYDVKM. V gave up 6 bases and J gave up 5 bases; unmatched junction bases: 14. CDR3 length: 17 amino acids. This CDR3 reads CASRRRGGGRSDNEQFF. The CDR3 DNA reads as TGTGCCAGCAGGCGGCGGGGGGGCGGGAGGTCGGACAATGAGCAGTTCTTC.